This T cell receptor beta chain was sequenced for a study of cytomegalovirus exposure and HLA in healthy donors. Study conclusions and caveats: In a later analysis, V- and J-gene trimming of beta chains associated with a DCLRE1C missense variant, replicated independently.

Per germline, CDR1 MNHEY and CDR2 SVGAGI. After removal of 4 bases from V and 6 bases from J, the junction contained 7 bases not matched to a gene. This CDR3 has 14 amino acids. Donors sampled were nominally healthy, though unrecorded immune exposures were likely. This clone was observed a single time. Its target is not known. Both 60 Vbeta primers and 13 Jbeta primers went into the PCR. Clones were sequenced by immunoSEQ multiplex PCR, and TCRdb holds only the in-frame ones, with some missing. Counted here are some 120,000 clones, around 80% occurring once; the ten biggest clones make up 0.85% to 1.4%.

This sequence was found in a woman aged 25 to 45 in good health and CMV-seronegative. Sequencing was done on a sample of PBMCs. The chain uses TRBV6-5 and TRBJ2-7; 9 bases align to TRBD2. CDR3 region: CASSSRGGGLEQYF. The CDR3 bases are TGTGCCAGCAGTTCTCGCGGGGGGGGCCTCGAGCAGTACTTC.